These 18 T cell receptor beta chains were all obtained from the same sample, sequenced in a study of T cell responses to AZD1222 COVID-19 vaccine. The method was immunoSEQ multiplex PCR; TCRdb's version includes in-frame clones alone and lacks a portion of them. The sample lists around 250,000 clones, over 90% occurring once. This sample comprised peripheral blood, obtained on day 0 of AZD1222 vaccination. The receptors were gathered from an adult in good health.

CDR3 protein: CASRGRRNEKLFF. The CDR3 DNA is TGTGCCAGCAGGGGACGGCGTAATGAAAAACTGTTTTTT. The chain combines TRBV28 with TRBJ1-4; TRBD1 is a possible D gene (5 bases). Germline CDR1 and CDR2: MDHEN and SYDVKM. V shed 6 bases and J shed 4 bases, with 9 bases lying between them. The CDR3 spans 13 residues.

The chain couples TRBV7-2 to TRBJ2-7, with 8 bases aligning to TRBD1. The CDR3 consists of 16 residues. The V gene's germline CDR1 is SGHTA and CDR2 FQGNSA. V gave up 5 bases and J gave up 0 bases; unmatched junction bases: 9. The CDR3 sequence: CASSKEWDRSSYEQYF. CDR3 bases: TGTGCCAGCAGCAAAGAATGGGACAGGAGCTCCTACGAGCAGTACTTC.

The V gene is TRBV27, the J gene TRBJ2-7; tentatively, D is TRBD1 (6 bases). V shed 0 bases and J shed 3 bases, with 9 bases lying between them. Germline V lookup: CDR1 MNHEY, CDR2 SMNVEV (reference sequence). This CDR3 region has 14 residues. In nucleotides, the CDR3 is TGTGCCAGCAGTTTATCGGGCAGGGGCTACGAGCAGTACTTC. This encodes CASSLSGRGYEQYF.

This clone was found once. Additional DNA sequences in this sample encode the identical CDR3. V and J are TRBV28 and TRBJ1-1; the D gene is possibly TRBD1 (5 bases). This CDR3 is built from 12 residues. Germline CDR1 is MDHEN and CDR2 is SYDVKM. Trimming left V 2 bases short and J 4 bases short, with 5 bases between. The CDR3 sequence is CASSLQGTEAFF. In nucleotides, the CDR3 is TGTGCCAGCAGTTTACAGGGCACTGAAGCTTTCTTT.

The rearrangement links TRBV28 to TRBJ1-4, with TRBD1 identical over 10 bases. Germline values: CDR1 MDHEN, CDR2 SYDVKM. This CDR3 comprises 15 residues. V shed 5 bases and J 7 bases; nucleotides not matched to a gene: 7. The CDR3 DNA sequence: TGTGCCAGCAGTGCTCCGGGACAGGGGTTTGAAAAACTGTTTTTT. Amino acids: CASSAPGQGFEKLFF.

This clone occurred once. The CDR3 here is CASSRAGQAYNEQFF. Written as DNA, the CDR3 is TGTGCCAGTAGTAGGGCGGGACAGGCTTACAATGAGCAGTTCTTC. This sequence joins TRBV19 and TRBJ2-1; 8 bases are a match to TRBD1. Germline V lookup: CDR1 LNHDA, CDR2 SQIVND (reference sequence). The CDR3 runs 15 residues. J lost 4 bases, V lost 4 bases, and 6 bases had no gene match. The entire variable domain, with the rest obtained from reference TRBV19 and TRBJ2-1, is as follows: DGGITQSPKYLFRKEGQNVTLSCEQNLNHDAMYWYRQDPGQGLRLIYYSQIVNDFQKGDIAEGYSVSREKKESFPLTVTSAQKNPTAFYLCASSRAGQAYNEQFFGPGTRLTVL.

The rearrangement links TRBV5-6 to TRBJ1-2, with D unclear. CDR1 is SGHDT and CDR2 is YYEEEE in the germline V gene. V was shortened by 1 base and J by 5 bases, with 6 bases between the two germline ends. This CDR3 spans 12 amino acids. The CDR3 protein is CASSLSSYGYTF. Here the CDR3 DNA reads TGTGCCAGCAGCTTGTCAAGTTATGGCTACACCTTC.

The chain combines TRBV28 with TRBJ2-2; perhaps TRBD1 as D (6 bases). This CDR3 is built from 14 residues. CDR1 is MDHEN and CDR2 is SYDVKM in the germline V gene. With 7 bases removed from V and 2 bases from J, the gap between germline ends came to 11 bases. CDR3 nucleotides: TGTGCCAGCACCGACAGGTTAAACACCGGGGAGCTGTTTTTT. It yields the protein CASTDRLNTGELFF.

This clone was counted only a few times. The genes are TRBV3-1 (or the pseudogene TRBV3-2) and TRBJ2-2; D possibly corresponds to TRBD2 (5 bases). The germline CDR1 and CDR2 sequences are LGHDT and YNNKEL (reference sequence). This CDR3 region has 14 residues. V lost 4 bases to trimming and J lost 4 bases, with 10 bases between them. CDR3 amino acids: CASSPYRGTGELFF. For the CDR3, the DNA is TGTGCCAGCAGCCCCTATCGGGGCACCGGGGAGCTGTTTTTT.

The genes are TRBV7-9 and TRBJ2-7; D might be TRBD1 (5 bases). CDR1 and CDR2 (germline): SEHNR, FQNEAQ (reference sequence). Trimming removed 4 bases from V and 4 bases from J, with 14 bases in between. There are 14 residues in the CDR3. The CDR3 sequence is CASSSGTGGYEQYF. The CDR3 nucleotides read TGTGCCAGCAGCTCCGGAACAGGTGGATACGAGCAGTACTTC.

The chain has TRBV11-3 and TRBJ1-1, with D hard to call. This CDR3 region has 13 residues. V lost 2 bases and J 1 base, leaving 5 bases between the germline ends. The V gene's germline CDR1 is SGHNT and CDR2 YENEEA. CDR3 amino acids: CASSLKRNTEAFF. The CDR3 coding sequence is TGTGCCAGCAGCTTAAAGCGGAACACTGAAGCTTTCTTT.

This chain links TRBV10-3 with TRBJ2-1, with 7 bases fitting TRBD2. The V gene's germline CDR1 is ENHRY and CDR2 SYGVKD. This CDR3 comprises 15 residues. V dropped 0 bases and J dropped 9; count of bases not matched to a gene: 8. For the CDR3, the DNA is TGTGCCATCAGTGAGTCTAGCGGGCCCGGGGGTGAGCAGTTCTTC. The encoded protein is CAISESSGPGGEQFF.

This clone was seen only once. The V and J genes are TRBV6-6 and TRBJ1-5; D gene unclear. The germline CDR1 and CDR2 sequences are MNHNY and SVGAGI (reference sequence). V lost 6 bases and J lost 1, with 13 bases in between. The CDR3 is 15 amino acids. The CDR3 is CASSSGVGSNQPQHF. The CDR3 bases are TGTGCCAGCAGCTCAGGAGTAGGGAGCAATCAGCCCCAGCATTTT.

The chain recombines TRBV28 with TRBJ1-3, with D perhaps TRBD1 (5 bases). Germline V CDR1 and CDR2: MDHEN, SYDVKM. Trimming took 3 bases from V and 4 from J, leaving 13 bases between them. The CDR3 length is 15 residues. CDR3 sequence reads: CASSFLGDLGNTIYF. CDR3 DNA sequence: TGTGCCAGCAGTTTCCTAGGGGACCTAGGAAACACCATATATTTT.

The chain uses TRBV18 and TRBJ1-2; tentative D call: TRBD1 (5 bases). Germline V gives CDR1 KGHSH, CDR2 LQKENI. The V and J ends lost 2 bases and 5 bases respectively, with 6 bases between them. This CDR3 contains 12 residues. CDR3 DNA: TGTGCCAGCTCACCAGGGGGTTATGGCTACACCTTC. Encoded protein: CASSPGGYGYTF.

The gene calls are TRBV29-1 and TRBJ1-5, with unresolved D. CDR3 length: 10 amino acids. V dropped 6 bases and J dropped 9 bases, with 9 bases sitting between them. CDR1 and CDR2 (germline): SQVTM, ANQGSEA. The CDR3 coding sequence is TGCAGCGTCGGCCCACTGCCCCAGCATTTT. Translated: CSVGPLPQHF.

This clone is a singleton in its sample. The rearrangement uses TRBV7-9 and TRBJ2-3; TRBD2 might be the D (5 bases). This CDR3 has 12 residues. V shed 5 bases and J shed 5 bases, with 8 bases lying between them. CDR1 SEHNR and CDR2 FQNEAQ come from the germline V gene (reference sequence). CDR3 nucleotides: TGTGCCAGCAGCCCCCGGGGAGATACGCAGTATTTT. Encoded protein: CASSPRGDTQYF.

The chain combines TRBV28 with TRBJ1-2, with TRBD1 matching 7 bases. The J segment lost 5 bases and the V segment lost 6 bases, leaving 9 bases of the junction unmatched. CDR1 and CDR2 (germline): MDHEN, SYDVKM. The CDR3 is made up of 14 amino acids. The CDR3 loop reads CASSPPGQKYGYTF. The CDR3 nucleotides read TGTGCCAGCAGCCCTCCGGGACAGAAGTATGGCTACACCTTC.